Presented here are 32 T cell receptor beta chains from one specimen sequenced in a study of spatial heterogeneity in lung cancer. Via MiXCR, TCRdb re-called the 5' RACE reads, giving one row per CDR3 protein. Of about 38,000 distinct CDR3 sequences listed, roughly 8% are singletons. The time point was: sample taken at primary tumor resection. Unsorted samples of tumor, nontumor lung or frozen PBMC had their whole RNA sequenced. The source was PBMCs, collected at surgery. The receptor set was obtained from a male donor with early-stage non-small cell lung cancer.

As to this clonotype: A much larger clone differs from this one at a single base, so this may be a read error. The chain links TRBV6-2 or TRBV6-3 to TRBJ1-1; 7 nucleotides match TRBD1. This CDR3 has 13 amino acids. Germline assignment: CDR1 MNHEY and CDR2 SVGEGT. With V trimmed by 8 bases and J by 2 bases, 5 bases remained unmatched. CDR3: CASGTATNTEAFF. In DNA form, the CDR3 reads TGTGCCAGCGGGACAGCCACAAACACTGAAGCTTTCTTT.

The sample holds many counts of this clonotype. The CDR3 sequence: CASSTDAGDTQYF. In DNA form, the CDR3 reads TGTGCCAGCAGTACGGACGCGGGAGATACGCAGTATTTT. The chain is built from TRBV6-4 and TRBJ2-3; D may be TRBD2 (5 bases). The CDR3 sequence is 13 residues long. Germline CDR1 and CDR2: MRHNA and SNTAGT. The V gene lost 5 bases and the J gene lost 5 bases, with 11 bases spanning the gap.

This clonotype has just a few counts. This chain uses TRBV6-5 with TRBJ2-7; 13 bases fit TRBD2. Germline V gene sequence: CDR1 MNHEY, CDR2 SVGAGI. The CDR3 extends over 15 amino acids. J lost 2 bases, V lost 4 bases, and 2 bases had no gene match. CDR3 coding DNA: TGTGCCAGCAGTTTAACTAGCGGGGGGGCCTACGAGCAGTACTTC. The encoded protein is CASSLTSGGAYEQYF.

There are many counts of this clonotype. The rearrangement links TRBV10-3 to TRBJ2-5; a possible D gene is TRBD2 (6 bases). Germline values: CDR1 ENHRY, CDR2 SYGVKD. The length of the CDR3 is 14 residues. The ends were cut back, 6 bases at V and 2 bases at J, with 13 bases in the middle. This CDR3 is CAIRDPGGQETQYF. For the CDR3, the DNA is TGTGCCATCAGGGACCCAGGAGGGCAAGAGACCCAGTACTTC.

This clonotype occurred many times. The V and J genes are TRBV6-6 and TRBJ2-1; D gene ambiguous. This CDR3 has 11 residues. Germline CDR1 MNHNY, CDR2 SVGAGI (reference sequence). V lost 7 bases to trimming and J lost 5 bases, with 6 bases between them. CDR3 in DNA: TGTGCCAGCAATATCGACAATGAGCAGTTCTTC. This gives the protein CASNIDNEQFF.

The chain couples TRBV4-2 to TRBJ2-5, with D perhaps assigned TRBD1 or TRBD2 (6 bases each). V gave up 4 bases and J gave up 4 bases, with 19 bases separating them. CDR3 length equals 16 residues. CDR1 is LGHNA and CDR2 is YNFKEQ in the germline V gene. CDR3 amino acids: CASSPLVRGDSETQYF. The CDR3 DNA reads as TGTGCCAGCAGCCCCTTGGTGAGGGGGGACTCAGAGACCCAGTACTTC.

There are many counts of this clonotype. The chain combines TRBV10-3 with TRBJ1-6; 9 bases agree with TRBD1. J lost 7 bases, V lost 3 bases, and 7 bases had no gene match. CDR1 is ENHRY and CDR2 is SYGVKD in the germline V gene. The CDR3 length is 16 residues. The CDR3 loop is CAISDRGQGTNSPLHF. As DNA, the CDR3 is TGTGCCATCAGTGACCGTGGACAGGGGACGAATTCACCCCTCCACTTT.

This sequence joins TRBV7-2 and TRBJ2-7; D may be TRBD1 or TRBD2 (7 bases each). Between the trimmed V and J ends, which lost 5 bases and 3 bases, there was a span of 17 bases. The germline CDR1 and CDR2 sequences are SGHTA and FQGNSA. The CDR3 length is 15 residues. This CDR3 is CASSPRQGGHYEQYF. CDR3 sequence (DNA): TGTGCCAGCAGCCCGAGACAGGGAGGGCACTACGAGCAGTACTTC. Full variable domain (remainder filled in from reference TRBV7-2 and TRBJ2-7): GAGVSQSPSNKVTEKGKDVELRCDPISGHTALYWYRQSLGQGLEFLIYFQGNSAPDKSGLPSDRFSAERTGGSVSTLTIQRTQQEDSAVYLCASSPRQGGHYEQYFGPGTRLTVT.

The table lists this clonotype with a few counts. The rearrangement links TRBV27 to TRBJ2-2; unclear D gene. The CDR3 length is 15 residues. V was shortened by 5 bases and J by 0 bases, with 10 bases between the two germline ends. CDR1 and CDR2 from the germline V gene are MNHEY and SMNVEV (reference sequence). CDR3 bases: TGTGCCAGCAGTAAGGGTCTAGCGAACACCGGGGAGCTGTTTTTT. Translated, it gives CASSKGLANTGELFF.

This clonotype was seen ten or more times. V usage is TRBV10-3 and J usage is TRBJ1-2; possibly TRBD1 for D (6 bases). Germline values: CDR1 ENHRY, CDR2 SYGVKD. This CDR3 has 15 residues. V lost 0 bases to trimming and J lost 2 bases, with 10 bases between them. CDR3: CAISESWGQNYGYTF. DNA of the CDR3: TGTGCCATCAGTGAGTCGTGGGGGCAAAACTATGGCTACACCTTC.

The chain combines TRBV27 with TRBJ1-6; D call uncertain. From germline, CDR1 is MNHEY and CDR2 SMNVEV (reference sequence). Trimming shortened V by 8 bases and J by 7 bases, and 18 bases separated the two germline ends. CDR3 length: 15 amino acids. The CDR3: CASCPKNGYNSPLHF. CDR3 nucleotide sequence: TGTGCCAGCTGCCCTAAGAACGGGTACAATTCACCCCTCCACTTT.

A remark on this clonotype: At one end, the junction sequence differs from germline, possibly due to a read error. The V gene is TRBV5-6, the J gene TRBJ2-7; 10 bases are a match to TRBD1. Looked up from germline, CDR1 is SGHDT and CDR2 is YYEEEE. This CDR3 has 13 residues. The CDR3 region is CASSFTGGQGIFF. CDR3 coding DNA: TGTGCCAGCAGCTTTACCGGGGGACAGGGGATATTCTTC.

This clonotype was seen at least ten times. The rearrangement links TRBV14 to TRBJ2-1; unclear D gene. V lost 2 bases to trimming and J lost 6 bases, with 8 bases between them. The germline gives CDR1 SGHDN, CDR2 FVKESK. This CDR3 spans 13 amino acids. The CDR3 spells CASSQRIRNEQFF. In DNA form, the CDR3 reads TGTGCCAGCAGCCAACGTATCCGCAATGAGCAGTTCTTC.

This clonotype was seen many times. The chain has TRBV6-2 or TRBV6-3 and TRBJ2-3, with 10 bases matching TRBD2. Looked up from germline, CDR1 is MNHEY and CDR2 is SVGEGT. The length of the CDR3 is 15 residues. V lost 4 bases, J lost 5 bases, and 6 bases stayed unmatched. In DNA, the CDR3 is TGTGCCAGCAGTTGGACTGAGCGGGGGGGAGATACGCAGTATTTT. It codes for CASSWTERGGDTQYF.

This clonotype occurred a few times. The CDR3: CASSFGPGANVLTF. The CDR3 DNA is TGTGCCAGCAGCTTTGGACCTGGGGCCAACGTCCTGACTTTC. The V gene is TRBV7-3, the J gene TRBJ2-6; D gene uncertain. Germline CDR1 and CDR2: SGHTA and FQGTGA. V gave up 3 bases and J gave up 2 bases, with 5 bases separating them. The CDR3 sequence is 14 residues long.

This clonotype was counted ten times or more. The genes are TRBV7-9 and TRBJ2-3; tentatively, D is TRBD2 (6 bases). This CDR3 region has 15 residues. Deletions cut 4 bases from V and 2 bases from J, with 13 bases between. Germline lookup yields CDR1 SEHNR and CDR2 FQNEAQ (reference sequence). In DNA, the CDR3 is TGTGCCAGCAGCTGGCGGGGAGACCTCACAGATACGCAGTATTTT. It yields the protein CASSWRGDLTDTQYF.

There are a few counts of this clonotype. The V call is TRBV6-5, the J call TRBJ2-2; D gene ambiguous. The V gene lost 0 bases and the J gene lost 4 bases, with 9 bases spanning the gap. This CDR3 contains 15 residues. The germline V gene encodes CDR1 MNHEY and CDR2 SVGAGI. The CDR3: CASSYSVTPTGELFF. Here the CDR3 DNA reads TGTGCCAGCAGTTACTCGGTGACTCCCACCGGGGAGCTGTTTTTT.

A few counts support this clonotype. The chain has TRBV28 and TRBJ1-2; TRBD1 is a possible D gene (5 bases). Per the germline V gene, CDR1 is MDHEN and CDR2 is SYDVKM. V was clipped by 7 bases and J by 11 bases, with 14 bases between them. This CDR3 is 11 amino acids long. The CDR3 region is CASTTARGYTF. The CDR3 region has the DNA TGTGCCAGCACCACCGCGAGGGGTTACACCTTC.

This clonotype came up many times. V usage is TRBV7-8 and J usage is TRBJ2-1, with 8 bases that match TRBD2. Germline trimming cut 5 bases from V and 6 bases from J; bases unmatched to any gene: 6. CDR1 and CDR2 (germline): SGHVS, FQNEAQ. This CDR3 comprises 14 residues. DNA for the CDR3: TGTGCCAGCAGCACGGGACTAGACCCCAATGAGCAGTTCTTC. It specifies CASSTGLDPNEQFF.

This clonotype was found many times. The rearrangement joins TRBV29-1 to TRBJ2-1; D remains ambiguous. Trimming took off 8 bases at V and 0 bases at J, with 29 bases between the two ends. Germline V lookup: CDR1 SQVTM, CDR2 ANQGSEA. This CDR3 is built from 19 residues. CDR3 protein: CSHDGIGETGPFSYNEQFF. CDR3 bases: TGCAGCCACGATGGGATTGGCGAGACTGGTCCTTTCTCCTACAATGAGCAGTTCTTC.

This clonotype was counted at least ten times. The chain recombines TRBV2 with TRBJ1-6, with TRBD1 matching over 10 bases. The length of the CDR3 is 14 residues. Per germline, CDR1 SNHLY and CDR2 FYNNEI. The V and J ends lost 6 bases and 9 bases, in that order; junction bases with no gene match: 5. The CDR3 region has the DNA TGTGCCAGCAGATTAAGGACAGGGGGTTCACCCCTCCACTTT. As protein: CASRLRTGGSPLHF.

For this clonotype: Just one base apart from a much larger clone, this may be a read error. The chain couples TRBV12-3 or TRBV12-4 to TRBJ2-1; D unresolved. V was cut by 7 bases and J by 3 bases, with 13 bases left in between. The CDR3 covers 14 residues. CDR3 nucleotides: TGTGCCAGCACCCCCCAGCATTACTACAATGAGCAGTTCTTC. This encodes CASTPQHYYNEQFF.

Ten or more counts support this clonotype. The V call is TRBV27, the J call TRBJ1-1; D perhaps matches TRBD1 (5 bases). Germline-derived CDR1 and CDR2 are MNHEY and SMNVEV (reference sequence). The ends were cut back, 4 bases at V and 0 bases at J, with 21 bases in the middle. This CDR3 comprises 18 residues. The DNA for the CDR3 is TGTGCCAGCAGTTCCCTGAGGAGGGGCCTCCTCATGAACACTGAAGCTTTCTTT. It translates to CASSSLRRGLLMNTEAFF.

The chain carries TRBV11-2 and TRBJ1-6; weak D call: TRBD1 (5 bases). The CDR3 has 13 residues. V lost 3 bases, J lost 8 bases, and 8 bases lay in between. The V gene's germline CDR1 is SGHAT and CDR2 FQNNGV. The chain's CDR3 is CASSFQGDSPLHF. The CDR3 DNA reads TGTGCCAGCAGCTTCCAGGGAGATTCACCCCTCCACTTT. Looking up the rest from reference TRBV11-2 and TRBJ1-6 gives the full variable domain: EAGVAQSPRYKIIEKRQSVAFWCNPISGHATLYWYQQILGQGPKLLIQFQNNGVVDDSQLPKDRFSAERLKGVDSTLKIQPAKLEDSAVYLCASSFQGDSPLHFGNGTRLTVT.

Points on this clonotype: This may be a read error, as it is one base from a much larger clone. The CDR3 does not close with the conserved phenylalanine or tryptophan, likely indicating a read error. The chain employs TRBV20-1 and TRBJ1-5; 7 bases match TRBD1. V shed 4 bases and J 3 bases; nucleotides not matched to a gene: 12. Germline V CDR1 and CDR2: DFQATT, SNEGSKA (reference sequence). There are 16 residues in the CDR3. The CDR3 bases are TGCAGTGCTAATGACCCGGGACAGACAATCAATCAGCCCCAGCATATT. Protein product: CSANDPGQTINQPQHI.

In this sample, this clonotype turned up many times. The chain has TRBV20-1 and TRBJ2-3, with 9 bases identical to TRBD2. This CDR3 spans 11 amino acids. Germline CDR1 DFQATT, CDR2 SNEGSKA (reference sequence). V lost 0 bases, J lost 14 bases, and 3 bases stayed unmatched. The CDR3 protein is CSAREGTSLYF. Written as DNA, the CDR3 is TGCAGTGCTAGAGAAGGGACTAGCCTGTATTTT.

This clonotype was picked up many times. This CDR3 is CSVPGQGLQGYTF. Written as DNA, the CDR3 is TGCAGCGTCCCCGGACAGGGTTTGCAGGGCTACACCTTC. The chain carries TRBV29-1 and TRBJ1-2, with 8 nucleotides matching TRBD1. J lost 8 bases, V lost 6 bases, and 11 bases had no gene match. Germline CDR1 is SQVTM and CDR2 is ANQGSEA. The CDR3 is 13 amino acids.

A few counts support this clonotype. CDR3 in DNA: TGTGCCAGCAGTGAAGCGCTTCGTGGATTGAACACTGAAGCTTTCTTT. Its protein is CASSEALRGLNTEAFF. J is TRBJ1-1 and V is TRBV6-1, with D unclear. This CDR3 spans 16 amino acids. Trimming took off 0 bases at V and 0 bases at J, with 11 bases between the two ends. The germline V gene encodes CDR1 MNHNS and CDR2 SASEGT.

This clonotype was counted many times. This rearrangement joins TRBV28 to TRBJ2-7; D perhaps matches TRBD1 (6 bases). Per the germline V gene, CDR1 is MDHEN and CDR2 is SYDVKM. The CDR3 totals 14 residues. V lost 7 bases to trimming and J lost 5 bases, with 18 bases between them. As DNA, the CDR3 is TGTGCCAGCATTCTACAGGGTAACACGCACGAGCAGTACTTC. Amino acids: CASILQGNTHEQYF. The entire variable domain, with the rest obtained from reference TRBV28 and TRBJ2-7, is as follows: DVKVTQSSRYLVKRTGEKVFLECVQDMDHENMFWYRQDPGLGLRLIYFSYDVKMKEKGDIPEGYSVSREKKERFSLILESASTNQTSMYLCASILQGNTHEQYFGPGTRLTVT.

This clonotype has a handful of counts. The chain is built from TRBV24-1 and TRBJ2-2; perhaps D is TRBD1 or TRBD2 (5 bases each). The CDR3 sequence is 16 residues long. The germline V gene encodes CDR1 KGHDR and CDR2 SFDVKD. Trimming left V 0 bases short and J 0 bases short, with 7 bases between. For the CDR3, the DNA is TGTGCCACCAGTGATTTGGGGGGAACGAACACCGGGGAGCTGTTTTTT. Amino acids: CATSDLGGTNTGELFF.

This clonotype showed up many times. This chain joins TRBV12-3 or TRBV12-4 and TRBJ2-2; D tentatively reads TRBD1 or TRBD2 (5 bases each). The V end was cut by 4 bases, the J end by 6 bases, with 15 bases between. This CDR3 has 15 residues. CDR3 region: CASSSPGSWAGELFF. The CDR3 nucleotides read TGTGCCAGCAGTTCCCCAGGGAGTTGGGCCGGGGAGCTGTTTTTT.

In this sample, this clonotype turned up a few times. A much larger clone sits a single nucleotide away, making a read error possible. This chain joins TRBV7-2 and TRBJ1-1; no reliable D call. The CDR3 has 13 residues. Trimming stripped 1 base from V and 1 base from J, with 4 bases between. Germline V gene data show CDR1 as SGHTA and CDR2 as FQGNSA. As DNA, the CDR3 is TGTGCCAGCAGCTTAGGCCAGAACACTGAAGCTTTCTTT. Translated, it gives CASSLGQNTEAFF.